The 8 T cell receptor beta chains below were found in one sample sequenced in a study of early stage breast cancer tumors. Generated by immunoSEQ multiplex PCR, the TCRdb table keeps only in-frame clones and is missing some. Here the sample spans about 34,000 clones, roughly 77% being singletons. Sequencing used breast tumor tissue. The receptor source for this set is a person aged 25 to 39 with breast cancer.

The chain is built from TRBV11-3 and TRBJ2-1, with 8 nucleotides matching TRBD2. CDR1 and CDR2 from the germline V gene are SGHNT and YENEEA. The CDR3 totals 16 residues. Losses at the gene ends were 5 bases for V and 3 bases for J; bases not matched to a gene: 9. The CDR3 here is CASSPRAAGVYNEQFF. The CDR3 DNA sequence: TGTGCCAGCAGCCCCCGGGCAGCGGGAGTCTACAATGAGCAGTTCTTC.

V usage is TRBV15 and J usage is TRBJ1-3; no firm D call. The germline gives CDR1 LNHNV, CDR2 YYDKDF (reference sequence). The CDR3 has 16 residues. V was shortened by 1 base and J by 0 bases, with 10 bases between the two germline ends. The CDR3 here is CATSRVYRHSGNTIYF. DNA for the CDR3: TGTGCCACCAGCAGAGTGTACAGACACTCTGGAAACACCATATATTTT. The full variable domain, in which reference TRBV15 and TRBJ1-3 provide the parts outside the CDR3, is DAMVIQNPRYQVTQFGKPVTLSCSQTLNHNVMYWYQQKSSQAPKLLFHYYDKDFNNEADTPDNFQSRRPNTSFCFLDIRSPGLGDTAMYLCATSRVYRHSGNTIYFGEGSWLTVV.

The chain uses TRBV9 and TRBJ2-1, with 11 bases fitting TRBD2. CDR3 length: 16 residues. From germline, CDR1 is SGDLS and CDR2 YYNGEE. With 5 bases clipped from V and 9 bases from J, the junction kept 13 bases outside the gene matches. The CDR3: CASRGLAGPRSGEQFF. CDR3 in DNA: TGTGCCAGCAGAGGACTAGCGGGCCCACGCAGTGGTGAGCAGTTCTTC.

The gene calls are TRBV6-5 and TRBJ1-5; D is perhaps TRBD1 (5 bases). The germline V gene encodes CDR1 MNHEY and CDR2 SVGAGI. The germline V and J ends were trimmed by 5 bases and 9 bases, with 8 bases remaining between them. The length of the CDR3 is 11 residues. In DNA form, the CDR3 reads TGTGCCAGCAGTGAAGACAGGCCCCAGCATTTT. This translates into CASSEDRPQHF.

CDR3 in DNA: TGCGCCAGCAGTCGGTCCAGAAGCTCCTACAATGAGCAGTTCTTC. Amino acid sequence: CASSRSRSSYNEQFF. The chain is built from TRBV5-1 and TRBJ2-1; D remains unclear. Germline-derived CDR1 and CDR2 are SGHRS and YFSETQ. This CDR3 has 15 residues. V shed 5 bases and J shed 0 bases, with 12 bases lying between them.

This clone was seen a single time. V is TRBV2 and J is TRBJ2-3, with 8 nucleotides matching TRBD2. CDR3 length: 17 residues. J gave up 5 bases and V 3 bases, and 13 bases lay outside the gene matches. Germline CDR1 is SNHLY and CDR2 is FYNNEI. The CDR3 loop is CASSDPLYGRARDTQYF. In DNA, the CDR3 is TGTGCCAGCAGTGACCCTCTTTACGGGAGGGCCAGAGATACGCAGTATTTT. Full variable domain (remainder filled in from reference TRBV2 and TRBJ2-3): EPEVTQTPSHQVTQMGQEVILRCVPISNHLYFYWYRQILGQKVEFLVSFYNNEISEKSEIFDDQFSVERPDGSNFTLKIRSTKLEDSAMYFCASSDPLYGRARDTQYFGPGTRLTVL.

This clone has a handful of counts. The V call is TRBV7-8, the J call TRBJ1-2, with 8 nucleotides matching TRBD1. With 3 bases clipped from V and 3 bases from J, the junction kept 0 bases outside the gene matches. Germline V gene lookup returns CDR1 SGHVS and CDR2 FQNEAQ. The CDR3 sequence is 13 residues long. CDR3 nucleotide sequence: TGTGCCAGCAGCTTGACAGGGGACTATGGCTACACCTTC. Translation: CASSLTGDYGYTF.

This clone has only a few counts. The chain uses TRBV10-2 and TRBJ2-3; TRBD2 agrees at 12 bases. Trimming cost V 8 bases and J 0 bases; bases outside gene matches: 6. The CDR3 extends over 16 amino acids. Germline V gene lookup returns CDR1 WSHSY and CDR2 SAAADI. CDR3 region: CASRYGLAGSTDTQYF. CDR3 sequence (DNA): TGCGCCAGCCGCTATGGACTAGCGGGGAGCACAGATACGCAGTATTTT.